This entry lists 11 T cell receptor beta chains sequenced from one sample in a study of identical twins. A single record per CDR3 protein comes from TCRdb applying MiXCR to the 5' RACE reads. The sample contains fewer than 650,000 distinct CDR3 sequences, under 8.5% of which appear only once. Another study also made use of these data, one on yellow fever vaccine responses in identical twins.

Sequenced material: PBMCs. These receptors came from a woman aged 18-29 years in good health.

This clonotype was seen only a few times. This sequence joins TRBV6-1 and TRBJ1-1; TRBD1 is a possible D gene (5 bases). Per germline, CDR1 MNHNS and CDR2 SASEGT. This CDR3 region has 16 residues. V was pared by 3 bases and J by 7 bases, with 21 bases between. The CDR3 nucleotides read TGTGCCAGCAGTGATTTTTCGGGGGTCGGGCAGGATGAAGCTTTCTTT. It encodes CASSDFSGVGQDEAFF.

The chain combines TRBV6-5 with TRBJ2-2; D unclear. This CDR3 contains 11 residues. Germline CDR1 is MNHEY and CDR2 is SVGAGI. Trimming cost V 8 bases and J 6 bases, with 7 bases left between them. The CDR3 bases are TGTGCCAGCCATGAGGCCGGGGAGCTGTTTTTT. Translating it yields CASHEAGELFF.

The chain is built from TRBV7-2 and TRBJ2-5; D is perhaps TRBD2 (6 bases). Trimming took 4 bases from V and 4 from J, leaving 13 bases between them. This CDR3 spans 14 amino acids. The germline V gene encodes CDR1 SGHTA and CDR2 FQGNSA. CDR3 DNA: TGTGCCAGCAGCTCAAGATCTAGCGCAGAGACCCAGTACTTC. Residues: CASSSRSSAETQYF.

This clonotype has more than one count but fewer than ten. This chain joins TRBV9 and TRBJ2-7; D gene uncertain. The V end was cut by 3 bases, the J end by 2 bases, with 12 bases between. The V gene's germline CDR1 is SGDLS and CDR2 YYNGEE. This CDR3 has 14 amino acids. The CDR3 DNA reads TGTGCCAGCAGCGCCCAATTGGCCCCCTACGAGCAGTACTTC. Amino acid sequence: CASSAQLAPYEQYF.

This clonotype was observed many times. V is TRBV25-1 and J is TRBJ2-1; D unclear. Germline lookup yields CDR1 MGHDK and CDR2 SYGVNS. CDR3 length equals 14 residues. The V end was cut by 0 bases, the J end by 5 bases, with 8 bases between. CDR3 amino acids: CASSEYQGNNEQFF. Written as DNA, the CDR3 is TGTGCCAGCAGTGAATATCAAGGTAACAATGAGCAGTTCTTC.

This clonotype was counted a few times. The chain links TRBV6-5 to TRBJ2-7; 9 nucleotides agree with TRBD1. The trim removed 4 bases at V and 2 bases at J, leaving 3 bases unmatched. CDR3 length: 14 residues. The germline gives CDR1 MNHEY, CDR2 SVGAGI. The CDR3 DNA reads as TGTGCCAGCAGTTCCCACAGGGGGCCCTACGAGCAGTACTTC. It codes for CASSSHRGPYEQYF.

The V and J genes are TRBV28 and TRBJ1-2; TRBD1 agrees at 9 bases. V dropped 2 bases and J dropped 6; count of bases not matched to a gene: 7. Germline CDR1 is MDHEN and CDR2 is SYDVKM. CDR3 size: 15 residues. CDR3 loop: CASSLMFRDRDGYTF. The DNA for the CDR3 is TGTGCCAGCAGTTTAATGTTCCGGGACAGGGATGGCTACACCTTC.

V and J are TRBV5-1 and TRBJ2-2, with 10 bases matching TRBD1. The CDR3 is 16 amino acids. Germline lookup yields CDR1 SGHRS and CDR2 YFSETQ. V lost 2 bases to trimming and J lost 4 bases; unmatched junction nucleotides: 5. CDR3 bases: TGCGCCAGCAGCTTTCTGGGACAGGGGACCACCGGGGAGCTGTTTTTT. Amino acid sequence: CASSFLGQGTTGELFF. Filled out from reference TRBV5-1 and TRBJ2-2, the complete variable domain reads KAGVTQTPRYLIKTRGQQVTLSCSPISGHRSVSWYQQTPGQGLQFLFEYFSETQRNKGNFPGRFSGRQFSNSRSEMNVSTLELGDSALYLCASSFLGQGTTGELFFGEGSRLTVL.

Many counts were recorded for this clonotype. The rearrangement links TRBV10-3 to TRBJ2-3, with D possibly being TRBD2 (6 bases). The CDR3 spans 18 residues. Germline loops: CDR1 ENHRY, CDR2 SYGVKD. V lost 6 bases and J lost 5, with 27 bases in between. The CDR3 reads CAISPRMVLAPQGDTQYF. CDR3 DNA: TGTGCCATCAGCCCGAGAATGGTACTAGCCCCCCAGGGAGATACGCAGTATTTT.

This clonotype was observed a handful of times. The gene calls are TRBV6-2 or TRBV6-3 and TRBJ2-2; the D is unclear. V was clipped by 2 bases and J by 4 bases, with 11 bases between them. The CDR3 runs 15 residues. CDR1 and CDR2 (germline): MNHEY, SVGEGT. CDR3 in amino acids: CASSYSIRSTGELFF. In nucleotides, the CDR3 is TGTGCCAGCAGTTACAGTATTAGATCCACCGGGGAGCTGTTTTTT.

This rearrangement joins TRBV27 to TRBJ2-1; TRBD2 matches 9 bases. The CDR3 runs to 17 residues. V shed 6 bases, J shed 6 bases, and the junction held 15 bases outside the gene matches. CDR1 and CDR2 (germline): MNHEY, SMNVEV (reference sequence). CDR3 in amino acids: CASSPHGGAGGRNEQFF. The CDR3 coding sequence is TGTGCCAGCAGCCCTCACGGTGGAGCGGGGGGCCGCAATGAGCAGTTCTTC.